The 14 T cell receptor beta chains given below trace back to one sample, sequenced in a study of shared clonotypes between healthy human individuals (TCRdb year 2020). For the CD8 naive samples, CD45RO-negative cells were positively selected for CCR7, yielding a CD45RA+CCR7+ population from which TemRA cells were excluded. Library creation used the immunoSEQ multiplex PCR assay. As stored in TCRdb, this immuneACCESS dataset retains in-frame rearrangements with V and J assigned. A fraction of the clones does not appear; measured against another copy, unresolved V genes explain less than half of the discrepancy, and the remainder lacks a known reason. The sample yields 600,000 or so clones; about 98% were counted once. Of the sample, 0.25% to 0.35% falls within the top ten clones. Sequencing was performed on naive CD8+ T cells sorted from blood. This sample's cell subset or site label indicates: CD45RA+CCR7+. The receptors come from a man aged 25-45 years in good health.

This chain links TRBV14 with TRBJ2-2; 12 bases align to TRBD1. This CDR3 has 15 residues. V was pared by 5 bases and J by 10 bases, with 8 bases of the junction left unmatched. Per the germline V gene, CDR1 is SGHDN and CDR2 is FVKESK. DNA of the CDR3: TGTGCCAGCAGCAGAGGGACAGGGGGCATGGAGGAGCTGTTTTTT. As protein: CASSRGTGGMEELFF. The full variable domain, completed using reference TRBV14 and TRBJ2-2, is EAGVTQFPSHSVIEKGQTVTLRCDPISGHDNLYWYRRVMGKEIKFLLHFVKESKQDESGMPNNRFLAERTGGTYSTLKVQPAELEDSGVYFCASSRGTGGMEELFFGEGSRLTVL.

The chain is built from TRBV4-1 and TRBJ1-2; maybe TRBD1 (5 bases). The length of the CDR3 is 16 residues. V dropped 0 bases and J dropped 4 bases, with 15 bases sitting between them. Germline V gene data show CDR1 as MGHRA and CDR2 as YSYEKL. CDR3 in DNA: TGCGCCAGCAGCCAAGATCTAACAGGCTTGAGCTATGGCTACACCTTC. It is translated as CASSQDLTGLSYGYTF.

The chain is built from TRBV5-1 and TRBJ1-5; D is undetermined. This CDR3 has 17 amino acids. V was clipped by 0 bases and J by 1 base, with 14 bases between them. Germline V CDR1 and CDR2: SGHRS, YFSETQ. The CDR3 DNA is TGCGCCAGCAGCTTGGGGGATGGGGTTTTGAGCAATCAGCCCCAGCATTTT. Translation gives CASSLGDGVLSNQPQHF.

The V call is TRBV6-6, the J call TRBJ2-1; the D is unclear. V was cut by 2 bases and J by 0 bases, with 8 bases left in between. The CDR3 extends over 15 amino acids. Germline CDR1 MNHNY, CDR2 SVGAGI (reference sequence). The CDR3 DNA follows: TGTGCCAGCAGTTACCCAATTAGCTCCTACAATGAGCAGTTCTTC. Its translation: CASSYPISSYNEQFF.

V and J are TRBV5-1 and TRBJ2-3; D unclear. Germline CDR1 reads SGHRS; CDR2 reads YFSETQ. CDR3 length: 15 residues. V gave up 0 bases and J gave up 3 bases, with 11 bases separating them. The CDR3 nucleotides read TGCGCCAGCAGCTTGGGACTCGAAGAAACAGATACGCAGTATTTT. Amino acid sequence: CASSLGLEETDTQYF.

The chain uses TRBV27 and TRBJ2-7; possible D gene TRBD1, 5 bases. Trimming removed 2 bases from V and 3 bases from J, with 14 bases in between. CDR3 size: 15 residues. CDR1 and CDR2 (germline): MNHEY, SMNVEV (reference sequence). The CDR3 spells CASSLGQGEGYEQYF. CDR3 in DNA: TGTGCCAGCAGTTTAGGGCAGGGTGAAGGCTACGAGCAGTACTTC.

The chain has TRBV7-9 and TRBJ1-1; D call uncertain. Trimming removed 3 bases from V and 6 bases from J, with 20 bases in between. Germline assignment: CDR1 SEHNR and CDR2 FQNEAQ (reference sequence). The CDR3 loop spans 16 amino acids. CDR3 sequence: CASSFDLMGKRAEAFF. CDR3 coding DNA: TGTGCCAGCAGCTTCGATTTGATGGGGAAGAGGGCTGAAGCTTTCTTT. The full variable domain, with the rest looked up from reference TRBV7-9 and TRBJ1-1, is DTGVSQNPRHKITKRGQNVTFRCDPISEHNRLYWYRQTLGQGPEFLTYFQNEAQLEKSRLLSDRFSAERPKGSFSTLEIQRTEQGDSAMYLCASSFDLMGKRAEAFFGQGTRLTVV.

This rearrangement joins TRBV28 to TRBJ2-2, with D perhaps assigned TRBD1 or TRBD2 (5 bases each). Germline CDR1 and CDR2: MDHEN and SYDVKM. Deletions cut 1 base from V and 8 bases from J, with 11 bases between. This CDR3 has 14 residues. CDR3 loop: CASSLSGTLGELFF. Here the CDR3 DNA reads TGTGCCAGCAGTTTATCAGGGACCTTAGGGGAGCTGTTTTTT.

The rearrangement joins TRBV4-3 to TRBJ2-3; 11 bases match TRBD2. The CDR3 spans 16 residues. The junction had 0 bases not matched to a gene; V was cut back by 1 base and J by 0 bases. Germline V lookup: CDR1 LGHNA, CDR2 YSLEER. The CDR3 DNA sequence: TGCGCCAGCAGCCAAGGGACTAGCGGGAGCACAGATACGCAGTATTTT. This sequence encodes CASSQGTSGSTDTQYF.

This chain links TRBV15 with TRBJ2-3, with 7 bases matching TRBD1. The junction had 3 bases not matched to a gene; V was cut back by 6 bases and J by 0 bases. Germline loops: CDR1 LNHNV, CDR2 YYDKDF (reference sequence). CDR3 length: 14 residues. The CDR3 region is CATRKQGSTDTQYF. The CDR3 nucleotides are TGTGCCACCAGAAAACAGGGGAGCACAGATACGCAGTATTTT.

The chain combines TRBV5-5 with TRBJ1-5, with unresolved D. The CDR3 contains 12 residues. CDR1 is SGHKS, CDR2 YYEKEE, per germline (reference sequence). Trimming stripped 10 bases from V and 3 bases from J, with 11 bases between. The CDR3 sequence: CAPAGSNQPQHF. The CDR3 nucleotides read TGTGCCCCCGCAGGTTCCAATCAGCCCCAGCATTTT.

This clone has a single count. J is TRBJ2-7 and V is TRBV25-1; 7 nucleotides align to TRBD1. V dropped 3 bases and J dropped 3; count of bases not matched to a gene: 11. The CDR3 totals 16 residues. In germline, CDR1 is MGHDK, CDR2 SYGVNS. CDR3 nucleotide sequence: TGTGCCAGCAGTGATCCGAACAACAGGGGCGGCTACGAGCAGTACTTC. Its protein is CASSDPNNRGGYEQYF.

CDR3 residues: CASSLQGRGVYQETQYF. In DNA, the CDR3 is TGTGCCAGCAGCTTGCAGGGAAGGGGCGTGTACCAAGAGACCCAGTACTTC. The rearrangement joins TRBV5-8 to TRBJ2-5, with D possibly TRBD1 on 5 matching bases. Germline V gene data show CDR1 as SGHTS and CDR2 as YDEGEE. This CDR3 has 17 amino acids. The V and J ends lost 1 base and 0 bases respectively, with 16 bases between them.

The chain couples TRBV15 to TRBJ2-2; D gene unclear. The CDR3 runs to 13 residues. Trimming removed 3 bases from V and 6 bases from J, with 8 bases in between. Germline values: CDR1 LNHNV, CDR2 YYDKDF (reference sequence). CDR3 in amino acids: CATSSVSAGELFF. CDR3 bases: TGTGCCACCAGCAGCGTTTCCGCCGGGGAGCTGTTTTTT.